This T cell receptor (beta chain) emerged from a study of identical twins. Notes on the study in general: With beta out-of-frame sequences, excess sharing by twins was weaker. High-abundance cord blood beta clonotypes had fewer insertions; memory repertoires showed none.

TCRdb called the 5' RACE reads again in MiXCR, with one record for every CDR3 protein. The sample consists of approximately 240,000 distinct CDR3 sequences, roughly 13% of them appearing once. The sample holds a few counts of this clonotype. The antigen remains unidentified. CDR1 and CDR2 from the germline V gene are SGHRS and YFSETQ. Trimming took off 5 bases at V and 1 base at J, with 17 bases between the two ends. The CDR3 loop spans 16 amino acids. The sequence was obtained from a woman between 18 and 30 years old in good health. Sequenced material: memory (CD45RO+) T cells sorted from blood. V and J are TRBV5-1 and TRBJ2-3; possibly TRBD1 or TRBD2 for D (6 bases each). This chain's CDR3 is CASSPTAGGRTDTQYF. The CDR3, as DNA: TGCGCCAGCAGTCCGACTGCCGGGGGCCGCACAGATACGCAGTATTTT.